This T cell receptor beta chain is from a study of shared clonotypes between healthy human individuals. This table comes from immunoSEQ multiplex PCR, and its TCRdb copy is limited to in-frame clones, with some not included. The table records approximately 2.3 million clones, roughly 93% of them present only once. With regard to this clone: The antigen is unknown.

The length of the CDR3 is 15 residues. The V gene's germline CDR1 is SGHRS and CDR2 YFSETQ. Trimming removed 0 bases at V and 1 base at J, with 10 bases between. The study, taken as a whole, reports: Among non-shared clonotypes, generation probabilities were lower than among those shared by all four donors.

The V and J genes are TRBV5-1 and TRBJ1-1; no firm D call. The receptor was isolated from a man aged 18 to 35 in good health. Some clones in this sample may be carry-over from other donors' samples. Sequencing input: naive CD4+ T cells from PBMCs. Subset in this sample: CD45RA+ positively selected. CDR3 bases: TGCGCCAGCAGCTTGGGAAATCAAGCGAACACTGAAGCTTTCTTT. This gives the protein CASSLGNQANTEAFF.